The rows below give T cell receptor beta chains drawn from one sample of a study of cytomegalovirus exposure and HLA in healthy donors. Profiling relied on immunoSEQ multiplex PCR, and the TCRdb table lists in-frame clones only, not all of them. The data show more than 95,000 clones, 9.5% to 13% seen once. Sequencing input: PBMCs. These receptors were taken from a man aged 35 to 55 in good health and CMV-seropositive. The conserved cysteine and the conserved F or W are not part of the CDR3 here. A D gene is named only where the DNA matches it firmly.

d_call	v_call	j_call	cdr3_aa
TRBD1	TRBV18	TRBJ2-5	ASSLDRGLGTQY
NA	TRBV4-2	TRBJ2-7	ASSQEDDSTYEQY
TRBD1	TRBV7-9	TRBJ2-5	ASSLGQGKTQY
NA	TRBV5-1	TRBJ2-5	ASKAGPSTETQY
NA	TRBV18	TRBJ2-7	ASSPAESSEQY
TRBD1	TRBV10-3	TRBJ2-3	AISQPGQGTDTQY
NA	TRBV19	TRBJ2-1	ASSIDRLVSEQF
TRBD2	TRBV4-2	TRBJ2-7	ASSQGLAGAYEQY
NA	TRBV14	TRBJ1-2	ASSQVERQARSDGYT
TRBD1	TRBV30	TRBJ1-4	AWSTQGAGKREKLF
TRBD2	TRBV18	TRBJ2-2	ASSPTSGNTGELF
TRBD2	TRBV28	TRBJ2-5	ASSLSSGQETQY
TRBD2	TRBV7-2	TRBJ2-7	ASSGGGFEQY
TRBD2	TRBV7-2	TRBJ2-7	ASRIDSRGSVYEQY
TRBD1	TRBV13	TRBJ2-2	ASSILTGGPGELF
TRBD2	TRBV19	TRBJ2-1	ASSIDPVGGGEQF
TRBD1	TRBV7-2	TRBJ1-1	ASSATGGFEAF
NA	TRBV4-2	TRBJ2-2	ASSPQGRGGTGELF
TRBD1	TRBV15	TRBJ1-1	ATRDWDRGATEAF
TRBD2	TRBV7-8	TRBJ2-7	ASSLGLAASPYEQY
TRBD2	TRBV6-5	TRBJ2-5	ASSYVLAGGPQTQY
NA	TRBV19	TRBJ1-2	ASSGGLDGYT
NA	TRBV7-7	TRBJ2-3	ASSSSTGRGSTQY
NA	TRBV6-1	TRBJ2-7	ASLTTPGGLVKEY
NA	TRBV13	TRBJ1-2	ASSLERGAYNYGYT
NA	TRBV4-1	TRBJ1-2	ASSPTSVVSTNYGYT
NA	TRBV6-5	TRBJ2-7	ASSTDWAYEQY
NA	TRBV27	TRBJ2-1	ASSPTGDFMGNEQF
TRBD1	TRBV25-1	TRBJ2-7	ASSDIHGTVGYEQY
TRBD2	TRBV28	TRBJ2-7	ASASGSKGEQY
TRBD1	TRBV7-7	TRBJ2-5	ASSPRTGVETQY
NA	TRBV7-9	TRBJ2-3	ASRPGITSTDTQY
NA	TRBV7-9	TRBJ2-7	ASSLGTLSYEQY